This entry lists 21 T cell receptor beta chains sequenced from one sample in a study of blood T cells in healthy people across ages. With a J-beta primer mix and a sample-barcoded 5' primer, a second PCR ran roughly 6 to 11 cycles. TCRdb called the 5' RACE reads again in MiXCR, with one record for every CDR3 protein. The table lists about 800,000 distinct CDR3 sequences, roughly 25% of them singletons. These data were likewise used in another study, on T cells of mothers and their children.

Specimen: blood. All receptors derive from a boy aged 5-17 years in good health.

This clonotype was recorded a few times. This chain links TRBV7-2 with TRBJ1-2; D may be TRBD1 (5 bases). This CDR3 region has 18 residues. CDR1 is SGHTA, CDR2 FQGNSA, per germline. The V gene lost 5 bases and the J gene lost 0 bases, with 22 bases spanning the gap. The CDR3 is CASSPGTGWRPSNYGYTF. The DNA of the CDR3 is TGTGCCAGCAGCCCAGGCACAGGCTGGAGGCCCTCTAACTATGGCTACACCTTC.

This clonotype was observed once. The genes are TRBV7-2 and TRBJ2-1; 7 nucleotides agree with TRBD2. Trimming cost V 2 bases and J 7 bases; bases outside gene matches: 11. Germline CDR1 SGHTA, CDR2 FQGNSA. The CDR3 is 16 residues long. The CDR3 region has the DNA TGTGCCAGCAGCTTAAGAGATGGACTAGGACAAAATGAGCAGTTCTTC. It translates to CASSLRDGLGQNEQFF.

The chain carries TRBV6-4 and TRBJ2-5, with 8 bases fitting TRBD2. Germline V gene data show CDR1 as MRHNA and CDR2 as SNTAGT. V lost 4 bases and J lost 5; bases outside the gene matches: 12. The CDR3 consists of 16 residues. The CDR3 protein is CASSAEAGASQETQYF. The CDR3 DNA follows: TGTGCCAGCAGTGCGGAAGCGGGGGCCTCCCAGGAGACCCAGTACTTC.

The chain joins TRBV28 to TRBJ2-3, with D perhaps TRBD2 (5 bases). V lost 3 bases and J 6 bases, leaving 13 bases between the germline ends. CDR1 and CDR2 (germline): MDHEN, SYDVKM. The CDR3 has 14 residues. Here the CDR3 DNA reads TGTGCCAGCAGTTTCAGCGGTTTGGTGGATACGCAGTATTTT. Protein: CASSFSGLVDTQYF.

The rearrangement uses TRBV18 and TRBJ2-4, with 10 bases matching TRBD2. The germline V gene encodes CDR1 KGHSH and CDR2 LQKENI. V shed 6 bases, J shed 0 bases, and the junction held 17 bases outside the gene matches. The CDR3 is 20 amino acids. CDR3 loop: CASSPLGTSAAQLAKNIQYF. The CDR3 DNA reads as TGTGCCAGCTCCCCTTTAGGGACTAGCGCTGCACAACTAGCCAAAAACATTCAGTACTTC.

This clonotype was seen more than once but under ten times. J is TRBJ2-5 and V is TRBV9; TRBD2 matches 10 bases. Germline CDR1 and CDR2: SGDLS and YYNGEE. This CDR3 contains 15 residues. The J segment lost 5 bases and the V segment lost 0 bases, leaving 4 bases of the junction unmatched. Here the CDR3 reads CASSVDRTSGETQYF. The CDR3 DNA follows: TGTGCCAGCAGCGTAGACCGGACTAGCGGTGAGACCCAGTACTTC.

V usage is TRBV7-9 and J usage is TRBJ1-2; D might be TRBD1 (5 bases). Germline CDR1 and CDR2: SEHNR and FQNEAQ (reference sequence). There are 14 residues in the CDR3. Deletions cut 5 bases from V and 8 bases from J, with 18 bases between. The chain's CDR3 is CASSASGDLGGYTF. CDR3 coding DNA: TGTGCCAGCAGCGCCTCCGGGGACCTGGGCGGCTACACCTTC. The full variable domain, in which reference TRBV7-9 and TRBJ1-2 provide the parts outside the CDR3, is DTGVSQNPRHKITKRGQNVTFRCDPISEHNRLYWYRQTLGQGPEFLTYFQNEAQLEKSRLLSDRFSAERPKGSFSTLEIQRTEQGDSAMYLCASSASGDLGGYTFGSGTRLTVV.

A few counts support this clonotype. The chain uses TRBV12-3 or TRBV12-4 and TRBJ2-1; 7 nucleotides line up with TRBD1. This CDR3 has 18 amino acids. V shed 2 bases, J shed 3 bases, and the junction held 13 bases outside the gene matches. CDR3 loop: CASSLRETGLYLYNEQFF. CDR3 DNA sequence: TGTGCCAGCAGTTTAAGGGAGACAGGGTTATACCTCTACAATGAGCAGTTCTTC.

This sequence joins TRBV9 and TRBJ2-5; D is unresolved. The DNA end is a closer match to TRBJ2-7, so the J assignment may be wrong. Germline values: CDR1 SGDLS, CDR2 YYNGEE. There are 15 residues in the CDR3. The CDR3 spells CASSVDAEPTYEQYF. The CDR3 bases are TGTGCCAGCAGCGTAGATGCCGAACCTACCTACGAGCAGTACTTC.

This clonotype came up many times. V and J are TRBV13 and TRBJ2-5; 9 bases agree with TRBD2. In germline, CDR1 is PRHDT, CDR2 FYEKMQ (reference sequence). The CDR3 is 16 residues long. V was pared by 4 bases and J by 5 bases, with 11 bases of the junction left unmatched. CDR3 loop: CASSSRAGGPGETQYF. The CDR3 bases are TGTGCCAGCAGCTCCCGGGCGGGAGGGCCCGGGGAGACCCAGTACTTC.

This clonotype came up many times. The chain recombines TRBV5-1 with TRBJ2-5, with D perhaps matching TRBD2 (6 bases). Germline CDR1 SGHRS, CDR2 YFSETQ. V lost 0 bases and J lost 1, with 7 bases in between. The CDR3 extends over 14 amino acids. In DNA form, the CDR3 reads TGCGCCAGCAGCTTGGGGGGGGTCCAAGAGACCCAGTACTTC. It is translated as CASSLGGVQETQYF.

This clonotype was counted a few times. The V gene is TRBV4-3, the J gene TRBJ2-3, with a weak D call TRBD2 (5 bases). The CDR3 is 19 amino acids. Trimming pared 0 bases from V and 5 bases from J, leaving 24 bases between. The germline V gene encodes CDR1 LGHNA and CDR2 YSLEER. The DNA for the CDR3 is TGCGCCAGCAGCCAAGATCCCCCTGGTGGCGAGAGGGCCAAAGATACGCAGTATTTT. It codes for CASSQDPPGGERAKDTQYF.

The J gene is TRBJ2-1, the V gene TRBV4-3, with 9 positions matching TRBD1. The trim removed 3 bases at V and 9 bases at J, leaving 9 bases unmatched. Germline CDR1 reads LGHNA; CDR2 reads YSLEER. The CDR3 totals 15 residues. The CDR3 reads CASSQGDRDRGEQFF. The CDR3 region has the DNA TGCGCCAGCAGCCAGGGGGACAGGGACCGGGGTGAGCAGTTCTTC.

The sample holds a few counts of this clonotype. CDR3 DNA sequence: TGTGCCAGCAGCCCCCAGCTGGGGCCAAACTTGTACGAGCAGTACTTC. It translates to CASSPQLGPNLYEQYF. The chain has TRBV6-5 and TRBJ2-7, with TRBD1 as a possible D gene (5 bases). CDR3 length: 16 residues. Germline CDR1 and CDR2: MNHEY and SVGAGI. V lost 6 bases and J 4 bases, leaving 22 bases between the germline ends.

This clonotype has ten or more counts. CDR3 coding DNA: TGTGCCAGCAGCTTAGGCGCAGACCTCTCCTACGAGCAGTACTTC. Its translation: CASSLGADLSYEQYF. V is TRBV7-6 and J is TRBJ2-7; no clear D. The CDR3 contains 15 residues. CDR1 and CDR2 (germline): SGHVS, FNYEAQ. V was cut by 1 base and J by 0 bases, with 10 bases left in between.

The chain combines TRBV7-2 with TRBJ1-1; TRBD1 is a possible D gene (5 bases). Trimming left V 7 bases short and J 4 bases short, with 19 bases between. Germline CDR1 is SGHTA and CDR2 is FQGNSA. The CDR3 totals 15 residues. The CDR3 sequence: CASIAREIIGTEAFF. The CDR3 DNA is TGTGCCAGCATCGCCAGGGAAATTATTGGCACTGAAGCTTTCTTT. The complete variable domain, with remaining parts taken from reference TRBV7-2 and TRBJ1-1, reads GAGVSQSPSNKVTEKGKDVELRCDPISGHTALYWYRQSLGQGLEFLIYFQGNSAPDKSGLPSDRFSAERTGGSVSTLTIQRTQQEDSAVYLCASIAREIIGTEAFFGQGTRLTVV.

The chain uses TRBV6-5 and TRBJ2-7; 9 nucleotides match TRBD1. Unmatched junction bases numbered 4, after V lost 2 bases and J lost 2 bases. CDR3 length equals 15 residues. Germline CDR1 and CDR2: MNHEY and SVGAGI. The CDR3 sequence is CASSYPRQGAYEQYF. The CDR3, as DNA: TGTGCCAGCAGTTACCCAAGACAGGGGGCCTACGAGCAGTACTTC.

This clonotype was picked up many times. This chain uses TRBV9 with TRBJ1-1, with 9 bases fitting TRBD1. J was trimmed by 8 bases and V by 4 bases; bases with no gene match: 3. The CDR3 is made up of 12 amino acids. Germline V lookup: CDR1 SGDLS, CDR2 YYNGEE. The CDR3 DNA sequence: TGTGCCAGCAGCCAAACAGGGGGCGAAGCTTTCTTT. Translation gives CASSQTGGEAFF.

This clonotype came up many times. The V call is TRBV6-2 or TRBV6-3, the J call TRBJ2-2; unclear D gene. The germline V gene encodes CDR1 MNHEY and CDR2 SVGEGT. Trimming took 1 base from V and 5 from J, leaving 5 bases between them. The CDR3 covers 13 residues. The CDR3 loop reads CASSYWATGELFF. The CDR3 DNA is TGTGCCAGCAGTTACTGGGCAACCGGGGAGCTGTTTTTT.

This clonotype has a handful of counts. This chain connects TRBV28 to TRBJ1-2, with D hard to call. The CDR3 is 15 amino acids. Germline-derived CDR1 and CDR2 are MDHEN and SYDVKM. Between the trimmed V and J ends, which lost 9 bases and 6 bases, there was a span of 23 bases. CDR3 in DNA: TGTGCCAGTAGGATGCTACCGAGAGGGCGGGATGGCTACACCTTC. Encoded protein: CASRMLPRGRDGYTF.

The chain is built from TRBV12-3 or TRBV12-4 and TRBJ2-3; D gene unclear. The CDR3 totals 15 residues. Trimming shortened V by 2 bases and J by 0 bases, and 9 bases separated the two germline ends. In DNA form, the CDR3 reads TGTGCCAGCAGTTTAAAGAGCGATAGCACAGATACGCAGTATTTT. Translating it yields CASSLKSDSTDTQYF.